Shown below are 27 T cell receptor beta chains from a single sample sequenced in a study of T-cell memory formation after mild COVID-19. TCRdb re-called the 5' RACE reads with MiXCR, one entry per CDR3 protein. The repertoire includes around 130,000 distinct CDR3 sequences, about 6.5% of them detected once, and 2% to 2.5% sits in the top ten. Sequenced input: PBMCs or a T cell subset sorted from them (not recorded which). The source is an adult woman who had mild COVID-19 (a few samples of this study predate the infection). Cell type and time point are not known.

This clonotype appeared many times. This rearrangement joins TRBV5-6 to TRBJ1-5, with 8 positions matching TRBD1. The CDR3 consists of 15 residues. Trimming cost V 1 base and J 8 bases; bases outside gene matches: 8. The germline gives CDR1 SGHDT, CDR2 YYEEEE. The CDR3 DNA sequence: TGTGCCAGCAGCTTGTACACGGGACAGGTGAAGCCCCAGCATTTT. It specifies CASSLYTGQVKPQHF.

The chain couples TRBV5-6 to TRBJ2-1; D is possibly TRBD1 or TRBD2 (5 bases each). This CDR3 contains 15 residues. The ends were cut back, 0 bases at V and 8 bases at J, with 15 bases in the middle. CDR1 is SGHDT and CDR2 is YYEEEE in the germline V gene. Here the CDR3 DNA reads TGTGCCAGCAGCTTGGTTGGGACGGCTTTGTATGAGCAGTTCTTC. The encoded protein is CASSLVGTALYEQFF. Combining the CDR3 with reference TRBV5-6 and TRBJ2-1 gives the whole variable domain DAGVTQSPTHLIKTRGQQVTLRCSPKSGHDTVSWYQQALGQGPQFIFQYYEEEERQRGNFPDRFSGHQFPNYSSELNVNALLLGDSALYLCASSLVGTALYEQFFGPGTRLTVL.

The chain has TRBV6-5 and TRBJ2-2; D may be TRBD1 or TRBD2 (5 bases each). The ends were cut back, 4 bases at V and 6 bases at J, with 12 bases in the middle. The CDR3 has 14 amino acids. Germline CDR1 reads MNHEY; CDR2 reads SVGAGI. CDR3 nucleotide sequence: TGTGCCAGCAGTTGGGACCCCGGCCCCGGGGAGCTGTTTTTT. This translates into CASSWDPGPGELFF.

This clonotype was counted many times. The V and J genes are TRBV25-1 and TRBJ1-6; D ambiguous. Trimming stripped 4 bases from V and 9 bases from J, with 10 bases between. The CDR3 runs to 13 residues. CDR1 and CDR2 (germline): MGHDK, SYGVNS. This CDR3 is CASSAAAGSPLHF. CDR3 bases: TGTGCCAGCAGTGCTGCCGCGGGTTCACCCCTCCACTTT. Variable domain in full (rest from reference TRBV25-1 and TRBJ1-6): EADIYQTPRYLVIGTGKKITLECSQTMGHDKMYWYQQDPGMELHLIHYSYGVNSTEKGDLSSESTVSRIRTEHFPLTLESARPSHTSQYLCASSAAAGSPLHFGNGTRLTVT.

There are many counts of this clonotype. This chain uses TRBV7-2 with TRBJ2-5; perhaps TRBD2 as D (6 bases). V gave up 4 bases and J gave up 2 bases, with 8 bases separating them. Per germline, CDR1 SGHTA and CDR2 FQGNSA. This CDR3 contains 13 residues. The CDR3 protein is CASSSGVQETQYF. DNA for the CDR3: TGTGCCAGCAGCTCGGGGGTGCAAGAGACCCAGTACTTC. The full variable domain, with the rest looked up from reference TRBV7-2 and TRBJ2-5, is GAGVSQSPSNKVTEKGKDVELRCDPISGHTALYWYRQSLGQGLEFLIYFQGNSAPDKSGLPSDRFSAERTGGSVSTLTIQRTQQEDSAVYLCASSSGVQETQYFGPGTRLLVL.

This chain links TRBV20-1 with TRBJ1-2, with TRBD1 identical over 7 bases. CDR3 length: 12 amino acids. V trimming: 7 bases; J trimming: 4 bases; junction bases outside the gene matches: 6. Germline lookup yields CDR1 DFQATT and CDR2 SNEGSKA (reference sequence). The CDR3 coding sequence is TGCAGTGGACAGGGACAAATCTATGGCTACACCTTC. Translating it yields CSGQGQIYGYTF.

A few counts support this clonotype. This chain uses TRBV6-2 or TRBV6-3 with TRBJ2-3, with 7 bases matching TRBD2. There are 15 residues in the CDR3. V was clipped by 6 bases and J by 3 bases; unmatched bases: 9. Looked up from germline, CDR1 is MNHEY and CDR2 is SVGEGT. The CDR3 loop is CASRGGPGGTDTQYF. Written as DNA, the CDR3 is TGTGCCAGCAGAGGCGGACCGGGAGGTACAGATACGCAGTATTTT.

In this sample, this clonotype turned up a few times. The chain joins TRBV12-3 or TRBV12-4 to TRBJ1-6; no clear D gene. Deletions cut 0 bases from V and 6 bases from J, with 9 bases between. This CDR3 is 15 amino acids long. CDR3 sequence reads: CASSLALAANSPLHF. CDR3 in DNA: TGTGCCAGCAGTTTAGCGTTAGCAGCTAATTCACCCCTCCACTTT.

This clonotype was counted at least ten times. V usage is TRBV5-1 and J usage is TRBJ2-1; 13 nucleotides line up with TRBD2. Germline V CDR1 and CDR2: SGHRS, YFSETQ. The CDR3 loop spans 19 amino acids. V gave up 4 bases and J gave up 6 bases; unmatched junction bases: 16. The CDR3 DNA follows: TGCGCCAGCAGCCCGCTAGTTCTACTACTAGCGGGGGGGCCCAATGAGCAGTTCTTC. Translation gives CASSPLVLLLAGGPNEQFF.

Ten or more counts support this clonotype. This chain joins TRBV7-6 and TRBJ2-5, with D perhaps matching TRBD1 (6 bases). The CDR3 spans 13 residues. The V and J ends lost 5 bases and 0 bases respectively, with 7 bases between them. Germline CDR1 reads SGHVS; CDR2 reads FNYEAQ. CDR3: CASSRTDQETQYF. DNA of the CDR3: TGTGCCAGCAGCCGGACAGACCAAGAGACCCAGTACTTC. Filled out from reference TRBV7-6 and TRBJ2-5, the complete variable domain reads GAGVSQSPRYKVTKRGQDVALRCDPISGHVSLYWYRQALGQGPEFLTYFNYEAQQDKSGLPNDRFSAERPEGSISTLTIQRTEQRDSAMYRCASSRTDQETQYFGPGTRLLVL.

Only a few counts were recorded for this clonotype. This rearrangement joins TRBV5-4 to TRBJ2-1; D may be TRBD2 (6 bases). Germline V gene data show CDR1 as SGHNT and CDR2 as YYREEE (reference sequence). This CDR3 has 17 amino acids. The V gene lost 3 bases and the J gene lost 8 bases, with 24 bases spanning the gap. For the CDR3, the DNA is TGTGCCAGCAGCTCCTTGGTGGGCGGGAAGTCTGGGGATGAGCAGTTCTTC. Its translation is CASSSLVGGKSGDEQFF. The whole variable domain, remainder taken from reference TRBV5-4 and TRBJ2-1, is ETGVTQSPTHLIKTRGQQVTLRCSSQSGHNTVSWYQQALGQGPQFIFQYYREEENGRGNFPPRFSGLQFPNYSSELNVNALELDDSALYLCASSSLVGGKSGDEQFFGPGTRLTVL.

The J gene is TRBJ1-2, the V gene TRBV3-1; D may be TRBD1 (5 bases). This CDR3 region has 13 residues. The germline CDR1 and CDR2 sequences are LGHDT and YNNKEL (reference sequence). Trimming shortened V by 4 bases and J by 4 bases, and 10 bases separated the two germline ends. The CDR3 DNA sequence: TGTGCCAGCAGCCGGGGACCGATCTATGGCTACACCTTC. Translated, it gives CASSRGPIYGYTF.

This clonotype was counted a few times. The chain carries TRBV5-1 and TRBJ1-1; weak D call: TRBD1 (5 bases). The germline V gene encodes CDR1 SGHRS and CDR2 YFSETQ. Deletions cut 2 bases from V and 4 bases from J, with 12 bases between. The CDR3 length is 14 residues. In DNA, the CDR3 is TGCGCCAGCAGCTTCCGGACGGGACCCACTGAAGCTTTCTTT. Amino acids: CASSFRTGPTEAFF.

In its sample, this clonotype was seen many times. The chain recombines TRBV20-1 with TRBJ2-7, with D possibly being TRBD2 (5 bases). The CDR3 runs to 12 residues. V gave up 5 bases and J gave up 3 bases, with 11 bases separating them. CDR1 and CDR2 (germline): DFQATT, SNEGSKA (reference sequence). CDR3 protein: CSASTGVYEQYF. The CDR3 nucleotides read TGCAGTGCTTCGACCGGGGTCTACGAGCAGTACTTC.

In its sample, this clonotype was seen many times. This sequence joins TRBV7-6 and TRBJ2-1; D perhaps matches TRBD2 (6 bases). V was cut by 4 bases and J by 6 bases, with 10 bases left in between. From germline, CDR1 is SGHVS and CDR2 FNYEAQ. The CDR3 loop spans 13 amino acids. The CDR3: CASSSQEGNEQFF. The CDR3, as DNA: TGTGCCAGCAGCTCACAGGAGGGCAATGAGCAGTTCTTC.

The sample holds many counts of this clonotype. The CDR3 is CASSQHRDRGLDEQFF. CDR3 DNA: TGTGCCAGCAGCCAACACCGGGACAGGGGGTTGGATGAGCAGTTCTTC. V and J are TRBV4-2 and TRBJ2-1; TRBD1 matches at 11 bases. Per the germline V gene, CDR1 is LGHNA and CDR2 is YNFKEQ. Trimming took 2 bases from V and 8 from J; bases not matched to a gene: 8. CDR3 length: 16 residues.

The V and J genes are TRBV7-8 and TRBJ2-1, with 10 bases that match TRBD1. Germline-derived CDR1 and CDR2 are SGHVS and FQNEAQ. The CDR3 is 16 amino acids. V lost 0 bases to trimming and J lost 6 bases; unmatched junction nucleotides: 5. For the CDR3, the DNA is TGTGCCAGCAGCTTAGCGTACAGGACAGGGGGCAATGAGCAGTTCTTC. It specifies CASSLAYRTGGNEQFF.

This clonotype was seen ten or more times. The chain recombines TRBV5-1 with TRBJ2-6; 8 nucleotides line up with TRBD1. Unmatched junction bases numbered 4, after V lost 0 bases and J lost 2 bases. This CDR3 is 17 amino acids long. CDR1 is SGHRS and CDR2 is YFSETQ in the germline V gene. The CDR3: CASSLGDRLAGANVLTF. CDR3 bases: TGCGCCAGCAGCTTGGGGGACAGGTTAGCTGGGGCCAACGTCCTGACTTTC.

This chain uses TRBV12-3 or TRBV12-4 with TRBJ2-1; D not resolved. The CDR3 runs to 14 residues. The ends were cut back, 7 bases at V and 1 base at J, with 11 bases in the middle. Here the CDR3 reads CASTGHSSYNEQFF. DNA of the CDR3: TGTGCCAGCACTGGGCACAGTTCCTACAATGAGCAGTTCTTC.

The chain recombines TRBV27 with TRBJ1-2; perhaps TRBD1 as D (6 bases). The germline V gene has CDR1 MNHEY and CDR2 SMNVEV (reference sequence). Trimming removed 3 bases from V and 4 bases from J, with 9 bases in between. The CDR3 has 13 residues. DNA of the CDR3: TGTGCCAGCAGTTTTAGGGGGGCCTATGGCTACACCTTC. It codes for CASSFRGAYGYTF.

This clonotype was seen only a few times. The chain uses TRBV20-1 and TRBJ2-5; 10 positions match TRBD2. Germline loops: CDR1 DFQATT, CDR2 SNEGSKA (reference sequence). The CDR3 is 15 amino acids. The junction had 6 bases not matched to a gene; V was cut back by 3 bases and J by 2 bases. The CDR3 DNA is TGCAGTGCTAGGGACCCTAGCGGGGGACAAGAGACCCAGTACTTC. This gives the protein CSARDPSGGQETQYF.

This clonotype was seen ten or more times. Here the CDR3 DNA reads TGCAGTGCTAGCGGGAGCATCAATGAGCAGTTCTTC. Residues: CSASGSINEQFF. The chain combines TRBV20-1 with TRBJ2-1; perhaps TRBD2 as D (6 bases). Germline V gene lookup returns CDR1 DFQATT and CDR2 SNEGSKA (reference sequence). This CDR3 has 12 residues. The V and J ends lost 3 bases and 6 bases respectively, with 9 bases between them.

Ten or more counts support this clonotype. V is TRBV20-1 and J is TRBJ1-5, with 7 positions matching TRBD1. V was clipped by 3 bases and J by 3 bases; unmatched bases: 5. Per germline, CDR1 DFQATT and CDR2 SNEGSKA (reference sequence). The CDR3 loop spans 14 amino acids. CDR3 DNA sequence: TGCAGTGCTAGTCAGGGGGGATCCAATCAGCCCCAGCATTTT. It codes for CSASQGGSNQPQHF.

This clonotype was recorded many times. V and J are TRBV7-9 and TRBJ1-1; TRBD1 agrees at 11 bases. J lost 4 bases, V lost 2 bases, and 6 bases had no gene match. This CDR3 has 16 residues. CDR1 SEHNR and CDR2 FQNEAQ come from the germline V gene (reference sequence). CDR3 loop: CASSLSSGTGGTEAFF. DNA for the CDR3: TGTGCCAGCAGCTTAAGTTCCGGGACAGGGGGCACTGAAGCTTTCTTT.

This chain joins TRBV5-1 and TRBJ1-2; D is possibly TRBD1 (6 bases). The CDR3 consists of 14 residues. CDR1 SGHRS and CDR2 YFSETQ come from the germline V gene. Trimming removed 5 bases at V and 2 bases at J, with 13 bases between. CDR3 region: CASRAGTRNYGYTF. The CDR3 region has the DNA TGCGCCAGCAGGGCCGGGACACGGAACTATGGCTACACCTTC.

This clonotype was seen a few times. The CDR3: CASSQEQGTARDTQYF. CDR3 DNA: TGCGCCAGCAGCCAAGAGCAAGGGACAGCAAGGGATACGCAGTATTTT. V usage is TRBV4-1 and J usage is TRBJ2-3; 7 bases line up with TRBD1. Trimming took 0 bases from V and 6 from J; bases not matched to a gene: 9. The germline CDR1 and CDR2 sequences are MGHRA and YSYEKL. The CDR3 extends over 16 amino acids.

This chain uses TRBV19 with TRBJ1-1; D unresolved. The germline CDR1 and CDR2 sequences are LNHDA and SQIVND (reference sequence). The CDR3 runs to 17 residues. Trimming stripped 4 bases from V and 1 base from J, with 19 bases between. CDR3 DNA: TGTGCCAGTAGTAAGTCTGCAATACCTCTTCAGAACACTGAAGCTTTCTTT. It yields the protein CASSKSAIPLQNTEAFF.